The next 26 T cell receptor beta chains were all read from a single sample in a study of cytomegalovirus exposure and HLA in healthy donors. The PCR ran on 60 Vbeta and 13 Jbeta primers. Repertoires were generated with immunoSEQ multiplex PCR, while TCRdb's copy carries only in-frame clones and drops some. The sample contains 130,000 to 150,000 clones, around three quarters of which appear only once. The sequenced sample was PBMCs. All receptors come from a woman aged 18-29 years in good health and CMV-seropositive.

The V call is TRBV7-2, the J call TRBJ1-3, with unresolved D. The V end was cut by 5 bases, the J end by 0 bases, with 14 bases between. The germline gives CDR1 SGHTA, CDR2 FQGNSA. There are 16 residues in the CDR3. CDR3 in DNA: TGTGCCAGCAGCCCGCGACATACCGGCTCTGGAAACACCATATATTTT. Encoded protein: CASSPRHTGSGNTIYF.

CDR3 loop: CASSPERISNQPQHF. Written as DNA, the CDR3 is TGTGCCAGTAGCCCCGAGCGGATTAGCAATCAGCCCCAGCATTTT. The chain has TRBV19 and TRBJ1-5; D remains unclear. The CDR3 is 15 amino acids. Trimming removed 6 bases at V and 0 bases at J, with 12 bases between. Germline assignment: CDR1 LNHDA and CDR2 SQIVND (reference sequence).

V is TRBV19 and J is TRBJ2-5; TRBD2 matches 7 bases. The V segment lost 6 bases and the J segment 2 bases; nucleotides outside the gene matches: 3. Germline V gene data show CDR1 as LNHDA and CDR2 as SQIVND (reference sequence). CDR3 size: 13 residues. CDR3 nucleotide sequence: TGTGCCAGTAGGTCGGGACTACAAGAGACCCAGTACTTC. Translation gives CASRSGLQETQYF.

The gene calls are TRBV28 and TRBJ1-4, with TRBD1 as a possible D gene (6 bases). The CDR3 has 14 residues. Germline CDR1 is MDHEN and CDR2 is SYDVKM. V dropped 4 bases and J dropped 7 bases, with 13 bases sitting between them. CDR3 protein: CASSSDRDTEKLFF. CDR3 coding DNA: TGTGCCAGCAGTTCCGACCGGGACACTGAAAAACTGTTTTTT.

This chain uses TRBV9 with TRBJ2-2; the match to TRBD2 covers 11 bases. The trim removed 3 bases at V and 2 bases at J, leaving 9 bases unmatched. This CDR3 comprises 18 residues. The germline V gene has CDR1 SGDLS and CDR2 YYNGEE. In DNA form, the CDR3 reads TGTGCCAGCAGCGCCCCAATAGCGGGGGGGGCCAACACCGGGGAGCTGTTTTTT. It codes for CASSAPIAGGANTGELFF.

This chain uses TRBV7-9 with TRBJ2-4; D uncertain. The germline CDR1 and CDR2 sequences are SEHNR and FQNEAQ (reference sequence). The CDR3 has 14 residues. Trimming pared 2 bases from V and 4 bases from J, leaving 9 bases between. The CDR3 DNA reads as TGTGCCAGCAGCTTAATCCCGGAGAAAAACATTCAGTACTTC. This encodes CASSLIPEKNIQYF.

CDR3 in DNA: TGTGCCAGCAGCTCCAGGGGAACTAATGAAAAACTGTTTTTT. Amino acid sequence: CASSSRGTNEKLFF. The chain uses TRBV7-9 and TRBJ1-4; maybe TRBD1 (6 bases). CDR1 is SEHNR and CDR2 is FQNEAQ in the germline V gene (reference sequence). Trimming took 4 bases from V and 1 from J, leaving 7 bases between them. The CDR3 has 14 residues.

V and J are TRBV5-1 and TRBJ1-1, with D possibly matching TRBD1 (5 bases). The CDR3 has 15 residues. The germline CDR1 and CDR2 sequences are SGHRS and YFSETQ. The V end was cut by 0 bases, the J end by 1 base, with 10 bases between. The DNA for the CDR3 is TGCGCCAGCAGCTTGGCCTCAAGGGGGAACACTGAAGCTTTCTTT. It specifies CASSLASRGNTEAFF. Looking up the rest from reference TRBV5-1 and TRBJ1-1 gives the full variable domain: KAGVTQTPRYLIKTRGQQVTLSCSPISGHRSVSWYQQTPGQGLQFLFEYFSETQRNKGNFPGRFSGRQFSNSRSEMNVSTLELGDSALYLCASSLASRGNTEAFFGQGTRLTVV.

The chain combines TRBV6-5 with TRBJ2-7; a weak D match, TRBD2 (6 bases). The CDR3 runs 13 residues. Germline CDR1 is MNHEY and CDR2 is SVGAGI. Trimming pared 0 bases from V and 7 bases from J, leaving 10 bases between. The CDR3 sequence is CASSYSSGGEQYF. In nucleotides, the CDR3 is TGTGCCAGCAGTTACTCGAGTGGGGGGGAGCAGTACTTC.

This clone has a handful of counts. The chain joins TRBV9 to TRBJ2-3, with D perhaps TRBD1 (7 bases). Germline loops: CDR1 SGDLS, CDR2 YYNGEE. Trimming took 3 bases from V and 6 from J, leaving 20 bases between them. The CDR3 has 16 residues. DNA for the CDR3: TGTGCCAGCAGCGGGGGGGACAGTGGTAGGCGGGATACGCAGTATTTT. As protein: CASSGGDSGRRDTQYF.

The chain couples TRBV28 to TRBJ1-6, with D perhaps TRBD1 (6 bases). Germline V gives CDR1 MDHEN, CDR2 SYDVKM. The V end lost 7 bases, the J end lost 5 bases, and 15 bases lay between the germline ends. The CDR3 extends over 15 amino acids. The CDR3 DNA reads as TGTGCCAGCATCCCTTTTGGGGGCGATAATTCACCCCTCCACTTT. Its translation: CASIPFGGDNSPLHF.

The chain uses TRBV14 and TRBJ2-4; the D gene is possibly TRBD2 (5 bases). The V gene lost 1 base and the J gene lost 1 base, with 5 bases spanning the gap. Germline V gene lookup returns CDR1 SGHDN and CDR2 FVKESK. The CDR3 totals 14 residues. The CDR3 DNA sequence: TGTGCCAGCAGCCAAGGGAGGGCCAAAAACATTCAGTACTTC. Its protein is CASSQGRAKNIQYF.

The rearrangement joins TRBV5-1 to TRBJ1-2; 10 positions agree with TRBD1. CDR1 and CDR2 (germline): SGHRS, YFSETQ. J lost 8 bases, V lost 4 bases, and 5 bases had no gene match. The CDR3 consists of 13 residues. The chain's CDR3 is CASSTTGGGGYTF. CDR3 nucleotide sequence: TGCGCCAGCAGCACGACAGGGGGCGGAGGCTACACCTTC.

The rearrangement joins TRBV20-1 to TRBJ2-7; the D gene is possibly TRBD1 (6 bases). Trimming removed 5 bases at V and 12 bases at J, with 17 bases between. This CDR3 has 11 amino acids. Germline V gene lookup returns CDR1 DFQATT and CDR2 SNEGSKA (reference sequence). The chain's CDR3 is CSAFTSTGRYF. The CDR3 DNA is TGCAGTGCTTTCACTTCGACAGGACGGTACTTC.

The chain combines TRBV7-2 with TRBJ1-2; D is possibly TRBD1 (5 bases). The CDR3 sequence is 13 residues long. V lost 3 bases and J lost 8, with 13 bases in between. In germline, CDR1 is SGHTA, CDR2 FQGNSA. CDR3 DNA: TGTGCCAGCAGCTTCCAGGGTGCGGCGGGCTACACCTTC. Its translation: CASSFQGAAGYTF.

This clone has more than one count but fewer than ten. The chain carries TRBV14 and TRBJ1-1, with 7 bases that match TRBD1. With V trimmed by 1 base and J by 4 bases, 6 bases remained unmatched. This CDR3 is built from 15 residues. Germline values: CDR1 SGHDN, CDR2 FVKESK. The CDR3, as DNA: TGTGCCAGCAGCCAAGGAGGGGGCAGGGGCACTGAAGCTTTCTTT. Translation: CASSQGGGRGTEAFF.

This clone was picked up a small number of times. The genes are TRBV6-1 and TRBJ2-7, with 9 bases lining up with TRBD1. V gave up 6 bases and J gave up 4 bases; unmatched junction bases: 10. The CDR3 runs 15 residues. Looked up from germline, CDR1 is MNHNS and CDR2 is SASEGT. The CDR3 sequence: CASSTSGTGSYEQYF. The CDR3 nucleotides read TGTGCCAGCAGCACCTCCGGGACAGGGTCATACGAGCAGTACTTC.

The CDR3 loop reads CAWSVLGVYGYTF. The CDR3 region has the DNA TGTGCCTGGAGTGTACTAGGAGTCTATGGCTACACCTTC. The chain has TRBV30 and TRBJ1-2; no definite D call. Germline V CDR1 and CDR2: GTSNPN, SVGIG (reference sequence). This CDR3 is built from 13 residues. Trimming stripped 0 bases from V and 4 bases from J, with 9 bases between.

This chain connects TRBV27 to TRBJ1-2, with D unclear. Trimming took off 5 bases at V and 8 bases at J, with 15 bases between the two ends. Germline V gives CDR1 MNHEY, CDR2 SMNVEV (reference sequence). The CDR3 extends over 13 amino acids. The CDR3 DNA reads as TGTGCCAGCAGTCCACAGAGGGCGGGGGGCTACACCTTC. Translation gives CASSPQRAGGYTF.

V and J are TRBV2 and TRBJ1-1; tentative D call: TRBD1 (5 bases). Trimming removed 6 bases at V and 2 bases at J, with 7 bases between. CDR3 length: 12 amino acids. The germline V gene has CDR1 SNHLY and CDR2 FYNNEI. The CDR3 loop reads CASRQANTEAFF. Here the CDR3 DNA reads TGTGCCAGCAGACAGGCTAACACTGAAGCTTTCTTT. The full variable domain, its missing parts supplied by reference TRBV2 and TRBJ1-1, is EPEVTQTPSHQVTQMGQEVILRCVPISNHLYFYWYRQILGQKVEFLVSFYNNEISEKSEIFDDQFSVERPDGSNFTLKIRSTKLEDSAMYFCASRQANTEAFFGQGTRLTVV.

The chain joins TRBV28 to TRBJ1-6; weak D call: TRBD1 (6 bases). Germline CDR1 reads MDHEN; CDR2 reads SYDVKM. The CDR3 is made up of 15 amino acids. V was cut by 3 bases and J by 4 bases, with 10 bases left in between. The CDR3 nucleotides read TGTGCCAGCAGTTTGGACAGCGATTATAATTCACCCCTCCACTTT. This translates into CASSLDSDYNSPLHF.

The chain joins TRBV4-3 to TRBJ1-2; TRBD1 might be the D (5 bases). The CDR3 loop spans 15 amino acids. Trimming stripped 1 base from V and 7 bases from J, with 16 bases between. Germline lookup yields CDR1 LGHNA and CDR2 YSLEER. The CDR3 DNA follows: TGCGCCAGCAGCCAAGTACAAGGGGTCGGGGGTGGCTACACCTTC. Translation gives CASSQVQGVGGGYTF.

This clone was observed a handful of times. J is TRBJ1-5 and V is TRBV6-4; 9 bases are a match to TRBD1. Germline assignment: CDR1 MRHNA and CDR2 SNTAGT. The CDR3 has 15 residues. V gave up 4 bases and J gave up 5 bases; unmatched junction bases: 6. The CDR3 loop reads CASSVRQGVDQPQHF. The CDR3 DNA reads TGTGCCAGCAGTGTCCGACAGGGGGTGGATCAGCCCCAGCATTTT.

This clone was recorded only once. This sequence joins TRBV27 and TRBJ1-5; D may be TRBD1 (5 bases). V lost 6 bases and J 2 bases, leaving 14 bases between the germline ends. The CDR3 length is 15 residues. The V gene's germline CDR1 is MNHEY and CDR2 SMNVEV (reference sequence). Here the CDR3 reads CASSPVRGGNQPQHF. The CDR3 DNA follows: TGTGCCAGCAGCCCGGTTAGGGGCGGCAATCAGCCCCAGCATTTT.

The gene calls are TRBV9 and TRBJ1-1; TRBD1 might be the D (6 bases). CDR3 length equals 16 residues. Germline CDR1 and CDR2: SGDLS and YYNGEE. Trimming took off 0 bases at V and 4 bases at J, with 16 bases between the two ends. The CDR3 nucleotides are TGTGCCAGCAGCGTAGGGGAACACAGGGTGGGCACTGAAGCTTTCTTT. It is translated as CASSVGEHRVGTEAFF.

CDR3 in DNA: TGTGCCAGTAGTCTCAACCTCCAAGGGGGCAGAAGTAACTATGGCTACACCTTC. Translating it yields CASSLNLQGGRSNYGYTF. The rearrangement uses TRBV19 and TRBJ1-2, with 7 positions matching TRBD1. J was trimmed by 1 base and V by 5 bases; bases with no gene match: 16. The CDR3 has 18 residues. Germline values: CDR1 LNHDA, CDR2 SQIVND (reference sequence).